Each of the 20 T cell receptor beta chains below was sequenced from the same sample in a study of T cell responses to AZD1222 COVID-19 vaccine (dated by TCRdb to the early 2020s). To prepare the library, the immunoSEQ multiplex PCR assay was applied. TCRdb holds this immuneACCESS table with in-frame rearrangements only. Some clones are missing; in checked studies, unresolved V genes explain under half, and the rest has no known cause. The table for this sample lists roughly 150,000 clones; about 90% of them were counted only once. Of the sample, about 10% is held by the ten largest clones. The time point label on this specimen signifies: about 28 days (+/-7) after the second vaccine dose. Sequenced here: peripheral blood, sampled 28 days after the second AZD1222 dose. The receptors stem from an adult who received the AZD1222 COVID-19 vaccine.

The V gene is TRBV3-1 (or the pseudogene TRBV3-2), the J gene TRBJ1-6, with a tentative D call TRBD1 (6 bases). The germline gives CDR1 LGHDT, CDR2 YNNKEL (reference sequence). The CDR3 is 17 amino acids. The V gene lost 0 bases and the J gene lost 4 bases, with 13 bases spanning the gap. For the CDR3, the DNA is TGTGCCAGCAGCCAAGAAGCGCGGGGGCTATATAATTCACCCCTCCACTTT. Its protein product is CASSQEARGLYNSPLHF.

This clone was seen just once. V gene TRBV10-3 combines with J gene TRBJ1-6; D may be TRBD1 (6 bases). The ends were cut back, 6 bases at V and 14 bases at J, with 17 bases in the middle. Germline V lookup: CDR1 ENHRY, CDR2 SYGVKD. The CDR3 loop spans 13 amino acids. The CDR3 loop is CAISYEQGQALHF. DNA for the CDR3: TGTGCCATCAGCTACGAACAGGGTCAGGCCCTCCACTTT.

The chain uses TRBV6-5 and TRBJ1-3, with a possible D match to TRBD1 (6 bases). Germline V CDR1 and CDR2: MNHEY, SVGAGI. The V end lost 6 bases, the J end lost 2 bases, and 8 bases lay between the germline ends. The CDR3 consists of 13 residues. The CDR3 region is CASRRTAGNTIYF. CDR3 coding DNA: TGTGCCAGCAGACGGACAGCTGGAAACACCATATATTTT.

This chain joins TRBV10-3 and TRBJ1-5, with TRBD1 identical over 8 bases. Per the germline V gene, CDR1 is ENHRY and CDR2 is SYGVKD. V dropped 3 bases and J dropped 9; count of bases not matched to a gene: 13. The length of the CDR3 is 16 residues. CDR3: CAISDPPGQGGGPQHF. As DNA, the CDR3 is TGTGCCATCAGTGACCCACCCGGACAGGGCGGTGGGCCCCAGCATTTT.

The chain couples TRBV7-2 to TRBJ1-2; D remains ambiguous. V lost 2 bases and J lost 0, with 13 bases in between. In germline, CDR1 is SGHTA, CDR2 FQGNSA. This CDR3 spans 16 amino acids. This CDR3 is CASSLTRTIANYGYTF. The CDR3 nucleotides are TGTGCCAGCAGCTTAACGAGGACTATAGCTAACTATGGCTACACCTTC.

This chain uses TRBV7-9 with TRBJ1-5; 7 nucleotides agree with TRBD1. V lost 1 base, J lost 4 bases, and 4 bases stayed unmatched. From germline, CDR1 is SEHNR and CDR2 FQNEAQ (reference sequence). The CDR3 is made up of 15 amino acids. For the CDR3, the DNA is TGTGCCAGCAGCTTAGACGGGACAGTTAATCAGCCCCAGCATTTT. It codes for CASSLDGTVNQPQHF.

J is TRBJ1-1 and V is TRBV5-5; the match to TRBD1 covers 8 bases. Germline CDR1 SGHKS, CDR2 YYEKEE (reference sequence). The V gene end was trimmed by 3 bases and the J gene end by 2 bases; junction bases not matched to a gene: 3. CDR3 length: 14 amino acids. In DNA, the CDR3 is TGTGCCAGCAGCTGGGACAGGTCCAACACTGAAGCTTTCTTT. Its protein is CASSWDRSNTEAFF.

The genes are TRBV6-5 and TRBJ1-1; no clear D gene. The CDR3 is 13 residues long. The V gene lost 5 bases and the J gene lost 0 bases, with 7 bases spanning the gap. The germline CDR1 and CDR2 sequences are MNHEY and SVGAGI. This CDR3 is CASSRYLNTEAFF. CDR3 coding DNA: TGTGCCAGCAGTCGCTATCTGAACACTGAAGCTTTCTTT.

This chain links TRBV30 with TRBJ1-1, with a tentative D call TRBD1 (5 bases). Germline CDR1 reads GTSNPN; CDR2 reads SVGIG (reference sequence). Between the trimmed V and J ends, which lost 0 bases and 3 bases, there was a span of 8 bases. The CDR3 is 13 amino acids. The chain's CDR3 is CAWSVTAYTEAFF. The CDR3 region has the DNA TGTGCCTGGAGTGTGACAGCTTACACTGAAGCTTTCTTT.

Regarding this clone: This sample includes further DNA sequences coding for the same CDR3. This rearrangement joins TRBV28 to TRBJ1-2; TRBD1 aligns across 9 bases. Germline V gene sequence: CDR1 MDHEN, CDR2 SYDVKM. The CDR3 has 13 residues. V trimming: 4 bases; J trimming: 4 bases; junction bases outside the gene matches: 1. The CDR3: CASSSGQGYGYTF. For the CDR3, the DNA is TGTGCCAGCAGTTCGGGACAGGGCTATGGCTACACCTTC.

The CDR3 DNA follows: TGCGCCAGCAGCCCCACCGGACAGTTTGTTGGCTACACCTTC. Translation: CASSPTGQFVGYTF. The V gene is TRBV4-1, the J gene TRBJ1-2; possibly TRBD1 for D (6 bases). CDR1 is MGHRA, CDR2 YSYEKL, per germline. The CDR3 runs to 14 residues. V lost 4 bases to trimming and J lost 7 bases, with 16 bases between them.

The genes are TRBV4-1 and TRBJ2-2, with TRBD2 matching 9 bases. V lost 0 bases to trimming and J lost 5 bases; unmatched junction nucleotides: 4. CDR1 is MGHRA and CDR2 is YSYEKL in the germline V gene. The CDR3 is made up of 16 amino acids. For the CDR3, the DNA is TGCGCCAGCAGCCAAGAGGGACTAGCCGGTACCGGGGAGCTGTTTTTT. Its protein is CASSQEGLAGTGELFF.

A single count supports this clone. V and J are TRBV18 and TRBJ2-7, with 12 bases identical to TRBD2. Germline V gene data show CDR1 as KGHSH and CDR2 as LQKENI. The length of the CDR3 is 15 residues. J gave up 5 bases and V 4 bases, and 6 bases lay outside the gene matches. The CDR3 DNA reads TGTGCCAGCTCACAGACTAGCGGGAGTGTCGACGAGCAGTACTTC. This codes for CASSQTSGSVDEQYF.

V and J are TRBV27 and TRBJ1-2; D is unclear. CDR3 length: 12 amino acids. Germline CDR1 MNHEY, CDR2 SMNVEV (reference sequence). V was clipped by 6 bases and J by 7 bases, with 12 bases between them. CDR3 protein: CASRRESSGYTF. DNA for the CDR3: TGTGCCAGCAGACGGGAATCCTCTGGCTACACCTTC.

Details on this clone: The same CDR3 arises from other DNA sequences in this sample as well. The chain uses TRBV19 and TRBJ1-5; no clear D gene. V shed 1 base and J shed 4 bases, with 2 bases lying between them. Germline CDR1 is LNHDA and CDR2 is SQIVND (reference sequence). The CDR3 runs 12 residues. CDR3 nucleotide sequence: TGTGCCAGTAGTATAGGGAATCAGCCCCAGCATTTT. Encoded protein: CASSIGNQPQHF.

This rearrangement joins TRBV7-3 to TRBJ2-4, with TRBD1 identical over 11 bases. CDR3 length: 17 amino acids. Germline CDR1 SGHTA, CDR2 FQGTGA. J lost 8 bases, V lost 1 base, and 10 bases had no gene match. DNA of the CDR3: TGTGCCAGCAGCTTAAGAGGGCCGGGACAGGGGGACCACATTCAGTACTTC. Translated: CASSLRGPGQGDHIQYF. The full variable domain, with the rest looked up from reference TRBV7-3 and TRBJ2-4, is GAGVSQTPSNKVTEKGKYVELRCDPISGHTALYWYRQSLGQGPEFLIYFQGTGAADDSGLPNDRFFAVRPEGSVSTLKIQRTERGDSAVYLCASSLRGPGQGDHIQYFGAGTRLSVL.

J is TRBJ1-1 and V is TRBV24-1, with 8 bases lining up with TRBD1. Germline V gene lookup returns CDR1 KGHDR and CDR2 SFDVKD. V lost 8 bases, J lost 1 base, and 8 bases stayed unmatched. The CDR3 is 15 amino acids. CDR3 region: CATTVRQGKNTEAFF. The CDR3, as DNA: TGTGCCACCACTGTAAGACAGGGGAAGAACACTGAAGCTTTCTTT.

The rearrangement joins TRBV27 to TRBJ1-5; D gene ambiguous. There are 14 residues in the CDR3. V was clipped by 5 bases and J by 0 bases, with 8 bases between them. CDR1 MNHEY and CDR2 SMNVEV come from the germline V gene (reference sequence). The CDR3 region has the DNA TGTGCCAGCAGTCGGATTTATAGCAATCAGCCCCAGCATTTT. It yields the protein CASSRIYSNQPQHF.

CDR3 bases: TGTGCCAGCAGTGAAGGCGTTGGGAGGTACACTGAAGCTTTCTTT. Amino acids: CASSEGVGRYTEAFF. The V gene is TRBV6-1, the J gene TRBJ1-1; D ambiguous. V dropped 1 base and J dropped 3 bases, with 12 bases sitting between them. Germline V CDR1 and CDR2: MNHNS, SASEGT. CDR3 length: 15 amino acids.

This rearrangement joins TRBV5-4 to TRBJ1-5; no firm D call. This CDR3 has 17 amino acids. Deletions cut 0 bases from V and 2 bases from J, with 15 bases between. CDR1 and CDR2 (germline): SGHNT, YYREEE (reference sequence). CDR3 sequence (DNA): TGTGCCAGCAGCTTGGGACACCCGGGTGGCGGCAATCAGCCCCAGCATTTT. This sequence encodes CASSLGHPGGGNQPQHF.